This T cell receptor (beta chain) came from a study of T cell responses to AZD1222 COVID-19 vaccine. The repertoire was sequenced with immunoSEQ multiplex PCR; TCRdb's copy has only in-frame clones and lacks some. The sample holds about 110,000 clones, approximately 90% seen once. This clone is a singleton in its sample. CDR1 is MNHEY, CDR2 SMNVEV, per germline (reference sequence). V was shortened by 7 bases and J by 4 bases, with 11 bases between the two germline ends. The CDR3 extends over 13 amino acids. The V gene is TRBV27, the J gene TRBJ2-1; no reliable D call. The sequence was obtained from an adult who received the AZD1222 COVID-19 vaccine. The sample consisted of peripheral blood, taken 28 days after the second AZD1222 dose. This CDR3 is CASTLLVYNEQFF. The CDR3 bases are TGTGCCAGCACCCTTCTTGTGTACAATGAGCAGTTCTTC.